This record covers a single TCR beta chain. Its antigen remains unknown. V dropped 4 bases and J dropped 9; count of bases not matched to a gene: 11. The CDR3 is 15 residues long. CDR1 is SGHDT, CDR2 YYEEEE, per germline. They ran version v3.0 of the immunoSEQ assay at survey level. TCRdb's table, derived via immunoSEQ multiplex PCR, lists solely in-frame clones and lacks some. The sample carries 20,000 to 30,000 clones, 79% recorded once. The data were taken from a study of long-term antiretroviral therapy in people with HIV. Study as a whole: The 2015 immediate-ART recommendation was preceded by the earliest samples by about a decade. The study's findings and limits: Every time point showed a repertoire led by clones expanded before ART. Documentation of ART adherence, viral resistance or therapy changes was absent.

The specimen was unsorted PBMCs, collected 1.2 years after starting antiretroviral therapy. This sequence originates from a middle-aged woman with HIV. The chain couples TRBV5-6 to TRBJ2-1, with 9 positions matching TRBD1. In nucleotides, the CDR3 is TGTGCCAGCAGCGTTGGGACAGGGCTGGGGAGTGAGCAGTTCTTC. Translated: CASSVGTGLGSEQFF.